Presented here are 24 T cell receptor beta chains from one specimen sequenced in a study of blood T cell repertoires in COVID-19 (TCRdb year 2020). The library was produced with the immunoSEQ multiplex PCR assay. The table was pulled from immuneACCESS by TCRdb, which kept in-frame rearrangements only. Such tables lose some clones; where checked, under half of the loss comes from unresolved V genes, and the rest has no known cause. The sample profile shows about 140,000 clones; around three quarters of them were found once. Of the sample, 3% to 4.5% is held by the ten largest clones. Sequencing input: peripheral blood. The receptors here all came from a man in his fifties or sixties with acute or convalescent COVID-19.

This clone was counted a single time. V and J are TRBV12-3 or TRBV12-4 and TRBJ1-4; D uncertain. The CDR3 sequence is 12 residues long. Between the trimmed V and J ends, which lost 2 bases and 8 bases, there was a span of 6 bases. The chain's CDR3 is CASSLTIEKLFF. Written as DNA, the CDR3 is TGTGCCAGCAGTTTAACAATAGAAAAACTGTTTTTT.

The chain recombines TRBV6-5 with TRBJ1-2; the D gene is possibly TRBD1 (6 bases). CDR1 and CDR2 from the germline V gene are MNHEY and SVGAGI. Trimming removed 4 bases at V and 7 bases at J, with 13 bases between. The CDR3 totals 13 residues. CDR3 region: CASSSGGRGGYTF. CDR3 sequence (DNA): TGTGCCAGCAGTTCGGGGGGGCGAGGTGGCTACACCTTC.

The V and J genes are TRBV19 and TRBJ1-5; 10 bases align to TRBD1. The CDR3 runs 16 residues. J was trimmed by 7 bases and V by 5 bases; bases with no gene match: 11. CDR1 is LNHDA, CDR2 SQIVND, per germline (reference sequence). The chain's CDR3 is CASSFFGTGANQPQHF. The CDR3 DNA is TGTGCCAGTAGTTTCTTTGGGACAGGGGCAAACCAGCCCCAGCATTTT.

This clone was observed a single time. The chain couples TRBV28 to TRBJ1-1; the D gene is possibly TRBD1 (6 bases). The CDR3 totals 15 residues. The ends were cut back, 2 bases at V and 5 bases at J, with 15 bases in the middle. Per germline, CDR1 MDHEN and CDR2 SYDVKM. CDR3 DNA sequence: TGTGCCAGCAGTTTAAGCGGGGGCGCTGGGACTGAAGCTTTCTTT. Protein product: CASSLSGGAGTEAFF.

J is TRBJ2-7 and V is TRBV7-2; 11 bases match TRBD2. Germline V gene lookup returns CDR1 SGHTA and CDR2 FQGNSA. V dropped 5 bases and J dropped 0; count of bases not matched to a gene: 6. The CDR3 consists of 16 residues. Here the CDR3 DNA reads TGTGCCAGCAGCCCGGGGACTAGCGGTATCTCCTACGAGCAGTACTTC. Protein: CASSPGTSGISYEQYF.

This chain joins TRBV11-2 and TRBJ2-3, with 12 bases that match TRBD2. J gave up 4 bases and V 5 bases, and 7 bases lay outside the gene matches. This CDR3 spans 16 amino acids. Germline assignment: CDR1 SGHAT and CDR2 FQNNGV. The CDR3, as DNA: TGTGCCAGCAGCCCGAGACTAGCGGGAGCGGCAGATACGCAGTATTTT. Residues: CASSPRLAGAADTQYF.

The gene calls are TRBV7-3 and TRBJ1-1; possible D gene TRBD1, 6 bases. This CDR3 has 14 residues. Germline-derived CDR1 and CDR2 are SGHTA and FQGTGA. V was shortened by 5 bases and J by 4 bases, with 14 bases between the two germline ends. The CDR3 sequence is CASSEQGSGTEAFF. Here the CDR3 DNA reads TGTGCCAGCAGCGAACAGGGTTCCGGCACTGAAGCTTTCTTT.

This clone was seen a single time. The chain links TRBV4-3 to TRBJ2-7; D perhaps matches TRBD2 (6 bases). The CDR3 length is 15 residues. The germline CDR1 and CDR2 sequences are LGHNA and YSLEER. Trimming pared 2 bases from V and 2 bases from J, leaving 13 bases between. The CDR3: CASSQMEGPPYEQYF. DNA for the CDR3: TGCGCCAGCAGCCAAATGGAGGGGCCCCCCTACGAGCAGTACTTC.

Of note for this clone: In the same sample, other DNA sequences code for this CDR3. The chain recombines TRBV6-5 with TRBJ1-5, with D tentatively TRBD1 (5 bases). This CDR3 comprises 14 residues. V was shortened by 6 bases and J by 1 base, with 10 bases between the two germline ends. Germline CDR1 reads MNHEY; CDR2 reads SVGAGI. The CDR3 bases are TGTGCCAGCAGCTCGGGGGGAAGCAATCAGCCCCAGCATTTT. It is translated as CASSSGGSNQPQHF.

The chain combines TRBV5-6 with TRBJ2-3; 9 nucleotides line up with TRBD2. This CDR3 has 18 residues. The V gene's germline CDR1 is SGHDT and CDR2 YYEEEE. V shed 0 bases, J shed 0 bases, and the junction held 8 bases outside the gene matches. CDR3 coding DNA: TGTGCCAGCAGCTTGGGGGTTAGCGGGAGCGCTAGCACAGATACGCAGTATTTT. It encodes CASSLGVSGSASTDTQYF.

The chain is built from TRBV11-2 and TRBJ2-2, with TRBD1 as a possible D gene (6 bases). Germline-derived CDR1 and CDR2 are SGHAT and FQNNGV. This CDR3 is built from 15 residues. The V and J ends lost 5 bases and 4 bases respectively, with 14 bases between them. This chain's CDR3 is CASSRQAMVTGELFF. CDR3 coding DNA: TGTGCCAGCAGCCGACAGGCGATGGTCACCGGGGAGCTGTTTTTT.

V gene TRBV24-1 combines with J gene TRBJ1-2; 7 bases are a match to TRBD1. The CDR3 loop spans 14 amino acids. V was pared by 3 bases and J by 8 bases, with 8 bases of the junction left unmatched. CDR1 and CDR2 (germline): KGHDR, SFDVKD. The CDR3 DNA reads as TGTGCCACCAGTGATGCCTACAGGGGATGGGGCTACACCTTC. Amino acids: CATSDAYRGWGYTF.

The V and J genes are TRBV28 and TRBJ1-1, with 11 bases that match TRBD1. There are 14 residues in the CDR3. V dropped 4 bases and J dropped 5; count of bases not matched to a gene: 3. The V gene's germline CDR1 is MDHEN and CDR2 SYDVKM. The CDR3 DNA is TGTGCCAGCAGTTCGGGACAGGGGGGTACTGAAGCTTTCTTT. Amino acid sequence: CASSSGQGGTEAFF.

The CDR3 spells CASSMGQVSNQPQHF. In DNA form, the CDR3 reads TGTGCCAGTAGTATGGGGCAGGTCAGCAATCAGCCCCAGCATTTT. V gene TRBV19 combines with J gene TRBJ1-5; the D gene is possibly TRBD1 (5 bases). V dropped 3 bases and J dropped 1 base, with 10 bases sitting between them. Germline V gives CDR1 LNHDA, CDR2 SQIVND (reference sequence). The CDR3 consists of 15 residues.

The CDR3 sequence is CASSGGTGYEKLFF. DNA of the CDR3: TGTGCCAGCAGCGGCGGGACAGGGTACGAAAAACTGTTTTTT. The chain employs TRBV9 and TRBJ1-4, with 9 bases lining up with TRBD1. Germline V gene sequence: CDR1 SGDLS, CDR2 YYNGEE. The CDR3 consists of 14 residues. The ends lost 3 bases at V and 8 bases at J; junction bases unmatched: 5.

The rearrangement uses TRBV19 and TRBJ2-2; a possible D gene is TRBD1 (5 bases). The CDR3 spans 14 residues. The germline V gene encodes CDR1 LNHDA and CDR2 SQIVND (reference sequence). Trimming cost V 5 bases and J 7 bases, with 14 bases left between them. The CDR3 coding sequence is TGTGCCAGTAGTGGCCCAGGGTTGGGCGGGGAGCTGTTTTTT. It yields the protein CASSGPGLGGELFF.

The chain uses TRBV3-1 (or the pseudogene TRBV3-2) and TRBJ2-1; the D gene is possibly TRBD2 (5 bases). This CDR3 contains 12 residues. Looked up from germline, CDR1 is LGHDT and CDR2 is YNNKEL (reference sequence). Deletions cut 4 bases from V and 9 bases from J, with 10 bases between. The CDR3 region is CASSPWTGEQFF. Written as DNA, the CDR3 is TGTGCCAGCAGCCCCTGGACTGGTGAGCAGTTCTTC.

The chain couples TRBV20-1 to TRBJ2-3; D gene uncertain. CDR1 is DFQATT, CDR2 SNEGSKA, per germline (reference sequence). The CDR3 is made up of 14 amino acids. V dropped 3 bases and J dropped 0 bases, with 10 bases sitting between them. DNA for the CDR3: TGCAGTGCTAGTCCCGTTACTAGCACAGATACGCAGTATTTT. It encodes CSASPVTSTDTQYF.

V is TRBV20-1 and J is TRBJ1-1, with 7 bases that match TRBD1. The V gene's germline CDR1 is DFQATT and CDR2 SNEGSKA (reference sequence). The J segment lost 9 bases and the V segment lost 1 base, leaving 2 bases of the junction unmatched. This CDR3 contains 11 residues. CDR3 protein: CSARGTGKAFF. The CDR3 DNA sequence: TGCAGTGCTAGAGGGACAGGCAAAGCTTTCTTT.

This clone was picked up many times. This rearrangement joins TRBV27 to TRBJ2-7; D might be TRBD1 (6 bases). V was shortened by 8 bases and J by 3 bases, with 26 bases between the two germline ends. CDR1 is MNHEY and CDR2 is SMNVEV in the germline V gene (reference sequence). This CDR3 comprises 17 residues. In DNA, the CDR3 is TGTGCCAGCGGCAGTACCAGGGGACAAGTCCTAATCTACGAGCAGTACTTC. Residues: CASGSTRGQVLIYEQYF.

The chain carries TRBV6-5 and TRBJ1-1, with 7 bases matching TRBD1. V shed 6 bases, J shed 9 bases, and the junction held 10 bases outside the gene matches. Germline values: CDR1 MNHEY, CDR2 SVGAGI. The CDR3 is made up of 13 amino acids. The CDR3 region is CASSPEGALKAFF. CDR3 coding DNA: TGTGCCAGCAGCCCCGAGGGGGCATTAAAAGCTTTCTTT.

The CDR3 is CAWSPLGEQFF. CDR3 coding DNA: TGTGCCTGGAGCCCCCTCGGTGAGCAGTTCTTC. The chain joins TRBV30 to TRBJ2-1; D call uncertain. The CDR3 extends over 11 amino acids. The V gene lost 3 bases and the J gene lost 9 bases, with 9 bases spanning the gap. Germline values: CDR1 GTSNPN, CDR2 SVGIG (reference sequence).

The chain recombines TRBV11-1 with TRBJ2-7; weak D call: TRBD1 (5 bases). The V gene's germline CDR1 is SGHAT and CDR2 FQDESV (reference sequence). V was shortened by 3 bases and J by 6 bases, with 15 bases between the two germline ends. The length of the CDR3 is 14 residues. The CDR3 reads CASSFRGFQGEQYF. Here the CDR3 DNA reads TGTGCCAGCAGCTTTCGTGGGTTCCAGGGCGAGCAGTACTTC.

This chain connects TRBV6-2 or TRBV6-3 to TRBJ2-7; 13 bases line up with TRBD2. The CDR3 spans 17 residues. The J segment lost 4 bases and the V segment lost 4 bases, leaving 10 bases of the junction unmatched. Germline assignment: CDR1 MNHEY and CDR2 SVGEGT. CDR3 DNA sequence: TGTGCCAGCAGTTTGCGTAGGACTAGCGGGAGAGGATACGAGCAGTACTTC. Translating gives CASSLRRTSGRGYEQYF.